Shown below are 20 T cell receptor beta chains from a single sample sequenced in a study of beta chain features in type 1 diabetes. The investigators reverse transcribed all of the isolated RNA, so they sequenced expressed TCRB transcripts. Profiled with immunoSEQ multiplex PCR; TCRdb holds only in-frame clones, not every one. The table lists 400,000 to 550,000 clones, roughly 10% of them singletons. Sequenced input: naive CD4+ T cells from blood. The receptors here all came from a woman aged 18-30 years in good health.

The chain combines TRBV7-8 with TRBJ1-5; 7 bases agree with TRBD1. In germline, CDR1 is SGHVS, CDR2 FQNEAQ. This CDR3 region has 17 residues. V lost 1 base and J lost 1; bases outside the gene matches: 7. As DNA, the CDR3 is TGTGCCAGCAGCTTAGGGCTAGACAGGGTCAGCAATCAGCCCCAGCATTTT. Translation gives CASSLGLDRVSNQPQHF. The full variable domain, in which reference TRBV7-8 and TRBJ1-5 provide the parts outside the CDR3, is GAGVSQSPRYKVAKRGQDVALRCDPISGHVSLFWYQQALGQGPEFLTYFQNEAQLDKSGLPSDRFFAERPEGSVSTLKIQRTQQEDSAVYLCASSLGLDRVSNQPQHFGDGTRLSIL.

Only a few counts were recorded for this clone. The gene calls are TRBV5-4 and TRBJ1-1, with 7 bases that match TRBD1. V trimming: 5 bases; J trimming: 1 base; junction bases outside the gene matches: 2. Per germline, CDR1 SGHNT and CDR2 YYREEE (reference sequence). There are 13 residues in the CDR3. Written as DNA, the CDR3 is TGTGCCAGCAGGGGACAGACGAACACTGAAGCTTTCTTT. Amino acids: CASRGQTNTEAFF.

The rearrangement joins TRBV25-1 to TRBJ2-3; D may be TRBD1 or TRBD2 (5 bases each). The CDR3 consists of 13 residues. Trimming took 1 base from V and 7 from J, leaving 9 bases between them. Germline V gene data show CDR1 as MGHDK and CDR2 as SYGVNS. The CDR3 sequence is CASSESGTHTQYF. The CDR3 DNA sequence: TGTGCCAGCAGTGAATCAGGGACCCATACGCAGTATTTT.

This clone was counted between two and nine times. V gene TRBV7-3 combines with J gene TRBJ2-1, with 12 bases identical to TRBD2. V lost 5 bases and J lost 6; bases outside the gene matches: 5. CDR1 is SGHTA, CDR2 FQGTGA, per germline. The CDR3 is 15 residues long. This CDR3 is CASSPSGGALNEQFF. CDR3 nucleotide sequence: TGTGCCAGCAGCCCTAGCGGGGGGGCCCTCAATGAGCAGTTCTTC. The entire variable domain, with the rest obtained from reference TRBV7-3 and TRBJ2-1, is as follows: GAGVSQTPSNKVTEKGKYVELRCDPISGHTALYWYRQSLGQGPEFLIYFQGTGAADDSGLPNDRFFAVRPEGSVSTLKIQRTERGDSAVYLCASSPSGGALNEQFFGPGTRLTVL.

This clone has more than one count but fewer than ten. J is TRBJ1-2 and V is TRBV25-1, with TRBD1 matching over 7 bases. The CDR3 has 14 amino acids. CDR1 is MGHDK, CDR2 SYGVNS, per germline. V was clipped by 3 bases and J by 6 bases; unmatched bases: 7. The CDR3 coding sequence is TGTGCCAGCAGTGACTGGGGAGGGGGCCATGGCTACACCTTC. Translation: CASSDWGGGHGYTF.

This clone was seen only a few times. V usage is TRBV6-1 and J usage is TRBJ2-7; D is unresolved. Trimming removed 5 bases at V and 3 bases at J, with 11 bases between. Germline V gene sequence: CDR1 MNHNS, CDR2 SASEGT. The CDR3 has 13 residues. In DNA form, the CDR3 reads TGTGCCAGCAGTTTGGGGTTCGACTACGAGCAGTACTTC. Amino acids: CASSLGFDYEQYF.

The rearrangement links TRBV6-5 to TRBJ2-3; the D gene is possibly TRBD2 (5 bases). V was cut by 9 bases and J by 4 bases, with 14 bases left in between. The CDR3 contains 13 residues. Germline V gene lookup returns CDR1 MNHEY and CDR2 SVGAGI. In DNA, the CDR3 is TGTGCCAGTAAGAGGGCCTTTGCAGATACGCAGTATTTT. Its translation is CASKRAFADTQYF.

The V and J genes are TRBV5-4 and TRBJ2-1; TRBD1 agrees at 10 bases. Germline trimming cut 4 bases from V and 9 bases from J; bases unmatched to any gene: 10. This CDR3 is built from 15 residues. Germline V CDR1 and CDR2: SGHNT, YYREEE (reference sequence). CDR3: CASSLPGQGRFEQFF. CDR3 nucleotide sequence: TGTGCCAGCAGCCTACCGGGACAGGGGAGGTTTGAGCAGTTCTTC. The whole variable domain, remainder taken from reference TRBV5-4 and TRBJ2-1, is ETGVTQSPTHLIKTRGQQVTLRCSSQSGHNTVSWYQQALGQGPQFIFQYYREEENGRGNFPPRFSGLQFPNYSSELNVNALELDDSALYLCASSLPGQGRFEQFFGPGTRLTVL.

This clone was detected only a few times. The chain combines TRBV2 with TRBJ1-1; D not certain. The CDR3 has 14 amino acids. CDR1 is SNHLY and CDR2 is FYNNEI in the germline V gene. Deletions cut 4 bases from V and 1 base from J, with 10 bases between. The CDR3 DNA reads as TGTGCCAGCAGTGTTGCGGATTCGAACACTGAAGCTTTCTTT. Translating gives CASSVADSNTEAFF.

The table lists this clone with a few counts. The V call is TRBV7-9, the J call TRBJ2-3; weak D call: TRBD1 (5 bases). This CDR3 has 14 residues. Per germline, CDR1 SEHNR and CDR2 FQNEAQ (reference sequence). V lost 5 bases and J lost 0, with 9 bases in between. Here the CDR3 DNA reads TGTGCCAGCAGCCCAGCAGGGAGCACAGATACGCAGTATTTT. This translates into CASSPAGSTDTQYF.

V and J are TRBV6-5 and TRBJ2-5; no firm D call. V was clipped by 6 bases and J by 4 bases, with 12 bases between them. The CDR3 totals 13 residues. Germline V lookup: CDR1 MNHEY, CDR2 SVGAGI. The CDR3 sequence is CASRSGKGETQYF. The CDR3 region has the DNA TGTGCCAGCAGATCAGGAAAGGGAGAGACCCAGTACTTC.

This clone showed up just a few times. The chain carries TRBV6-1 and TRBJ2-7; no firm D call. Trimming left V 3 bases short and J 4 bases short, with 10 bases between. CDR1 is MNHNS and CDR2 is SASEGT in the germline V gene. This CDR3 is 13 amino acids long. The CDR3 DNA sequence: TGTGCCAGCAGTGATGCCCGAATGTACGAGCAGTACGTC. Protein product: CASSDARMYEQYV.

This clone turned up a few times. The V and J genes are TRBV4-1 and TRBJ2-7, with TRBD2 matching 7 bases. The CDR3 length is 16 residues. V was pared by 6 bases and J by 2 bases, with 13 bases of the junction left unmatched. Germline V gene sequence: CDR1 MGHRA, CDR2 YSYEKL. CDR3 in DNA: TGCGCCAGCAGACCATTCGCGGCTAGCGGCCCCTACGAGCAGTACTTC. Amino acids: CASRPFAASGPYEQYF.

The chain carries TRBV18 and TRBJ1-4; no reliable D call. The CDR3 covers 13 residues. The V gene lost 4 bases and the J gene lost 8 bases, with 11 bases spanning the gap. Germline CDR1 reads KGHSH; CDR2 reads LQKENI. CDR3 DNA sequence: TGTGCCAGCTCACTTATCCCTCGGGAAAAACTGTTTTTT. Amino acids: CASSLIPREKLFF.

This clone showed up just a few times. The chain employs TRBV7-2 and TRBJ2-7; D is ambiguous. CDR3 length: 15 residues. Trimming pared 4 bases from V and 0 bases from J, leaving 13 bases between. Per the germline V gene, CDR1 is SGHTA and CDR2 is FQGNSA. Here the CDR3 DNA reads TGTGCCAGCAGCTCCCGGACCGTTTCCTCCTACGAGCAGTACTTC. Its protein is CASSSRTVSSYEQYF.

This clone was seen a handful of times. The chain joins TRBV29-1 to TRBJ1-1; 8 nucleotides line up with TRBD1. With V trimmed by 4 bases and J by 1 base, 8 bases remained unmatched. The CDR3 is 15 amino acids. CDR1 and CDR2 from the germline V gene are SQVTM and ANQGSEA. The CDR3 sequence is CSVAGMTGANTEAFF. DNA of the CDR3: TGCAGCGTTGCCGGAATGACAGGGGCGAACACTGAAGCTTTCTTT.

The V gene is TRBV2, the J gene TRBJ2-5; D uncertain. This CDR3 contains 14 residues. Trimming stripped 5 bases from V and 1 base from J, with 11 bases between. Germline loops: CDR1 SNHLY, CDR2 FYNNEI. In nucleotides, the CDR3 is TGTGCCAGCAGTCCAGCTCTGCCCCAAGAGACCCAGTACTTC. This encodes CASSPALPQETQYF. The whole variable domain, filled in from reference TRBV2 and TRBJ2-5, reads EPEVTQTPSHQVTQMGQEVILRCVPISNHLYFYWYRQILGQKVEFLVSFYNNEISEKSEIFDDQFSVERPDGSNFTLKIRSTKLEDSAMYFCASSPALPQETQYFGPGTRLLVL.

Only a few counts were recorded for this clone. The chain recombines TRBV29-1 with TRBJ2-1, with D perhaps matching TRBD1 (5 bases). The V and J ends lost 6 bases and 0 bases respectively, with 15 bases between them. This CDR3 region has 15 residues. The germline gives CDR1 SQVTM, CDR2 ANQGSEA. CDR3 in amino acids: CSVGPLPSSYNEQFF. The CDR3 nucleotides read TGCAGCGTGGGGCCACTCCCAAGCTCCTACAATGAGCAGTTCTTC.

The chain couples TRBV7-2 to TRBJ2-1; D unresolved. The V gene's germline CDR1 is SGHTA and CDR2 FQGNSA. The V gene lost 2 bases and the J gene lost 8 bases, with 13 bases spanning the gap. The CDR3 is 14 amino acids. CDR3 residues: CASSLSLLLDEQFF. The CDR3 nucleotides read TGTGCCAGCAGCTTATCTCTGCTCTTGGATGAGCAGTTCTTC.

V gene TRBV2 combines with J gene TRBJ1-6; 10 bases match TRBD1. V gave up 7 bases and J gave up 10 bases; unmatched junction bases: 7. Germline V lookup: CDR1 SNHLY, CDR2 FYNNEI. This CDR3 comprises 14 residues. In DNA form, the CDR3 reads TGTGCCAGCACCGGACAGGGGGTAGGCTCACCCCTCCACTTT. As protein: CASTGQGVGSPLHF.